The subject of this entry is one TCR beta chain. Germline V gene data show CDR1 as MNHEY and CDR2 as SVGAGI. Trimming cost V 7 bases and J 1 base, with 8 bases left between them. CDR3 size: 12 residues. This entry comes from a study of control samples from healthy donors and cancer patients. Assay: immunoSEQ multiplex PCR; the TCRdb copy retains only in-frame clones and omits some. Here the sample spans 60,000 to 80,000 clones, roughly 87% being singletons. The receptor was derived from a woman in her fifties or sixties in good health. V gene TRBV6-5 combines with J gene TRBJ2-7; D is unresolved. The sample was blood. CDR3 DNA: TGTGCCAGCAAGTCAGTTTCCTACGAGCAGTACTTC. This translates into CASKSVSYEQYF.